One and the same sample provided the 16 T cell receptor beta chains below, sequenced in a study of CD8+CD57+ T cells in acquired aplastic anemia. Patients who underwent sequencing had shown CD8+CD57+ cell expansion by flow cytometry. Genomic DNA constituted the template upon which TCR beta VDJ and CDR3 profiling was performed. TCRdb reprocessed the reads with MiXCR, giving one entry per CDR3 protein. The data show tens of thousands of distinct CDR3 sequences, approximately 63% seen once. The sample was sorted CD4+, CD8+, or CD8+CD57+ T cells (not recorded which) from PBMCs. Receptors originate from a human donor with aplastic anemia.

V is TRBV19 and J is TRBJ1-2; D uncertain. V dropped 7 bases and J dropped 5 bases, with 5 bases sitting between them. The CDR3 sequence is 10 residues long. From germline, CDR1 is LNHDA and CDR2 SQIVND (reference sequence). The CDR3 loop reads CASMGYGYTF. For the CDR3, the DNA is TGTGCCAGTATGGGGTATGGCTACACCTTC.

The CDR3 nucleotides are TGTGCCAGCAGCTTAGTGCGGGGAGAGACCCAGTACTTC. Translating gives CASSLVRGETQYF. The J gene is TRBJ2-5, the V gene TRBV7-4; TRBD2 is a possible D gene (6 bases). V lost 1 base and J 4 bases, leaving 7 bases between the germline ends. The CDR3 length is 13 residues. Germline V gives CDR1 SGHVT, CDR2 SQSDAQ.

The chain recombines TRBV20-1 with TRBJ2-3; a weak D match, TRBD2 (6 bases). The CDR3 is made up of 14 amino acids. Germline loops: CDR1 DFQATT, CDR2 SNEGSKA (reference sequence). The germline V and J ends were trimmed by 3 bases and 3 bases, with 13 bases remaining between them. CDR3: CSASRAAGTDTQYF. As DNA, the CDR3 is TGCAGTGCTAGCCGAGCTGCGGGGACAGATACGCAGTATTTT.

This chain uses TRBV20-1 with TRBJ2-7; 8 bases line up with TRBD1. In germline, CDR1 is DFQATT, CDR2 SNEGSKA (reference sequence). This CDR3 spans 14 amino acids. V was clipped by 3 bases and J by 3 bases; unmatched bases: 7. The CDR3 sequence is CSARDRDFSYEQYF. The CDR3 DNA reads as TGCAGTGCTAGGGACAGGGATTTCAGCTACGAGCAGTACTTC.

This sequence joins TRBV15 and TRBJ2-5; no clear D. CDR1 is LNHNV, CDR2 YYDKDF, per germline (reference sequence). The CDR3 has 11 amino acids. DNA for the CDR3: TGTGCTACCCAGCCAGGACAGACCCAGTACTTC. Its protein product is CATQPGQTQYF. Supplemented by reference TRBV15 and TRBJ2-5, the full variable domain reads DAMVIQNPRYQVTQFGKPVTLSCSQTLNHNVMYWYQQKSSQAPKLLFHYYDKDFNNEADTPDNFQSRRPNTSFCFLDIRSPGLGDTAMYLCATQPGQTQYFGPGTRLLVL.

Ten or more counts support this clonotype. The V gene is TRBV28, the J gene TRBJ2-7, with TRBD1 identical over 8 bases. Trimming took 5 bases from V and 1 from J; bases not matched to a gene: 10. The CDR3 runs to 16 residues. CDR1 and CDR2 from the germline V gene are MDHEN and SYDVKM. Here the CDR3 DNA reads TGTGCCAGCAGTCCCTGGACAGGGCAACGTTCCTACGAGCAGTACTTC. Translation: CASSPWTGQRSYEQYF.

This clonotype was seen many times. The chain couples TRBV10-2 to TRBJ2-7, with D unresolved. Germline V gene lookup returns CDR1 WSHSY and CDR2 SAAADI. This CDR3 is 16 amino acids long. V was shortened by 0 bases and J by 2 bases, with 14 bases between the two germline ends. DNA for the CDR3: TGCGCCAGCAGTGAGTCGTACGGGCTAGTTCCCTACGAGCAGTACTTC. This translates into CASSESYGLVPYEQYF.

J is TRBJ1-1 and V is TRBV7-9, with D unclear. Germline CDR1 SEHNR, CDR2 FQNEAQ (reference sequence). The V gene lost 3 bases and the J gene lost 3 bases, with 8 bases spanning the gap. CDR3 size: 13 residues. The CDR3 spells CASSFPLYTEAFF. The CDR3 nucleotides are TGTGCCAGCAGCTTCCCGCTGTACACTGAAGCTTTCTTT.

This clonotype was counted between two and nine times. The chain carries TRBV29-1 and TRBJ2-7, with 12 bases lining up with TRBD2. The CDR3 totals 13 residues. Germline trimming cut 6 bases from V and 2 bases from J; bases unmatched to any gene: 2. Germline V CDR1 and CDR2: SQVTM, ANQGSEA. CDR3 nucleotide sequence: TGCAGCGTCTCTAGCGGGAGGGCCTACGAGCAGTACTTC. This sequence encodes CSVSSGRAYEQYF.

The CDR3 sequence is CATKVAQRSTDTQYF. The CDR3 nucleotides read TGTGCCACCAAGGTAGCTCAGCGGTCGACAGATACGCAGTATTTT. The chain employs TRBV19 and TRBJ2-3; maybe TRBD2 (5 bases). The germline gives CDR1 LNHDA, CDR2 SQIVND (reference sequence). Trimming pared 10 bases from V and 3 bases from J, leaving 20 bases between. The CDR3 length is 15 residues.

J is TRBJ2-7 and V is TRBV19, with TRBD1 identical over 9 bases. Looked up from germline, CDR1 is LNHDA and CDR2 is SQIVND (reference sequence). The CDR3 extends over 15 amino acids. The V and J ends lost 1 base and 3 bases, in that order; junction bases with no gene match: 4. CDR3: CASSIGDRAGYEQYF. In DNA, the CDR3 is TGTGCCAGTAGTATAGGGGACAGGGCCGGCTACGAGCAGTACTTC.

This clonotype was seen ten or more times. V and J are TRBV9 and TRBJ2-3, with 7 bases aligning to TRBD2. The CDR3 is made up of 17 amino acids. With 0 bases clipped from V and 6 bases from J, the junction kept 13 bases outside the gene matches. In germline, CDR1 is SGDLS, CDR2 YYNGEE. CDR3 in amino acids: CASSVGGGVSSIDTQYF. CDR3 DNA sequence: TGTGCCAGCAGCGTAGGGGGGGGGGTCTCCTCTATTGATACGCAGTATTTT.

This chain uses TRBV4-1 with TRBJ1-1; 7 nucleotides line up with TRBD1. Per germline, CDR1 MGHRA and CDR2 YSYEKL. Unmatched junction bases numbered 8, after V lost 3 bases and J lost 4 bases. The CDR3 has 15 amino acids. CDR3 sequence reads: CASSHRGEKVTEAFF. The DNA of the CDR3 is TGCGCCAGCAGCCACAGGGGGGAGAAGGTCACTGAAGCTTTCTTT.

The chain joins TRBV7-8 to TRBJ2-7; D perhaps matches TRBD1 (6 bases). V lost 1 base, J lost 0 bases, and 7 bases lay in between. The CDR3 contains 14 residues. Germline CDR1 and CDR2: SGHVS and FQNEAQ. CDR3 protein: CASSLVDSSYEQYF. The CDR3 DNA sequence: TGTGCCAGCAGCTTAGTGGACAGCTCCTACGAGCAGTACTTC.

The rearrangement uses TRBV7-2 and TRBJ1-2; unclear D gene. The V gene lost 1 base and the J gene lost 4 bases, with 10 bases spanning the gap. In germline, CDR1 is SGHTA, CDR2 FQGNSA. This CDR3 has 14 amino acids. CDR3 in DNA: TGTGCCAGCAGCTTAGGTACCAATTCCTATGGCTACACCTTC. Its protein product is CASSLGTNSYGYTF. Full variable domain (remainder filled in from reference TRBV7-2 and TRBJ1-2): GAGVSQSPSNKVTEKGKDVELRCDPISGHTALYWYRQSLGQGLEFLIYFQGNSAPDKSGLPSDRFSAERTGGSVSTLTIQRTQQEDSAVYLCASSLGTNSYGYTFGSGTRLTVV.

The CDR3 coding sequence is TGTGCCAGCAGCGTAGCGCCGAGGGACAGCGGACCCAATGAGCAGTTCTTC. Amino acids: CASSVAPRDSGPNEQFF. The chain uses TRBV9 and TRBJ2-1; 7 bases agree with TRBD1. The germline CDR1 and CDR2 sequences are SGDLS and YYNGEE. Trimming cost V 0 bases and J 6 bases; bases outside gene matches: 12. CDR3 size: 17 residues. Variable domain in full (rest from reference TRBV9 and TRBJ2-1): DSGVTQTPKHLITATGQRVTLRCSPRSGDLSVYWYQQSLDQGLQFLIQYYNGEERAKGNILERFSAQQFPDLHSELNLSSLELGDSALYFCASSVAPRDSGPNEQFFGPGTRLTVL.